This T cell receptor (beta chain) was identified in a study of beta chain features in type 1 diabetes. Study in general: Sorted cells, 90 million to 120 million in number, were examined across all samples.

Details on this clone: Its antigen is not identified.

Study-wide results and caveats: PCR might preferentially amplify shorter templates, equally in patients and controls. Sequencing of cDNA might inflate the share of cells that strongly express TCR.

CDR3 length: 11 residues. Germline lookup yields CDR1 DFQATT and CDR2 SNEGSKA (reference sequence). V shed 0 bases and J shed 7 bases, with 6 bases lying between them. Expressed TCRB transcripts got sequenced, as all isolated RNA was reverse transcribed. Profiling relied on immunoSEQ multiplex PCR, and the TCRdb table lists in-frame clones only, not all of them. The sample includes under 350,000 clones, about 8.5% of them seen just once. Via CD45RO/CCR7/CD25/CD127/CD95/CD27, cells of the CD4+ naive, central memory, regulatory and stem cell-like memory subsets were sorted. V is TRBV20-1 and J is TRBJ1-2; D not resolved. The TCR was taken from a woman aged 18-29 years in good health. What was sequenced was central memory CD4+ T cells from blood. This CDR3 is CSARDVPGYTF. As DNA, the CDR3 is TGCAGTGCTAGAGATGTTCCTGGCTACACCTTC.